The source of this T cell receptor beta chain is a study of blood T cell repertoires in COVID-19. The protocol was immunoSEQ multiplex PCR, while the TCRdb copy is restricted to in-frame clones and leaves out a portion. Counted here are 200,000 to 250,000 clones, 82% occurring once; the ten biggest clones make up about 15%. The V and J ends lost 4 bases and 7 bases, in that order; junction bases with no gene match: 10. Germline CDR1 SEHNR, CDR2 FQNEAQ (reference sequence). The CDR3 length is 16 residues. The specimen was PBMCs or T cells enriched from blood (not recorded which). This sequence originates from a man aged 35 to 55 who had recovered from COVID-19. The chain links TRBV7-9 to TRBJ1-6; 7 nucleotides agree with TRBD1. This chain's CDR3 is CASSSQGGMGNSPLHF. The CDR3, as DNA: TGTGCCAGCAGCTCCCAGGGGGGTATGGGAAATTCACCCCTCCACTTT.